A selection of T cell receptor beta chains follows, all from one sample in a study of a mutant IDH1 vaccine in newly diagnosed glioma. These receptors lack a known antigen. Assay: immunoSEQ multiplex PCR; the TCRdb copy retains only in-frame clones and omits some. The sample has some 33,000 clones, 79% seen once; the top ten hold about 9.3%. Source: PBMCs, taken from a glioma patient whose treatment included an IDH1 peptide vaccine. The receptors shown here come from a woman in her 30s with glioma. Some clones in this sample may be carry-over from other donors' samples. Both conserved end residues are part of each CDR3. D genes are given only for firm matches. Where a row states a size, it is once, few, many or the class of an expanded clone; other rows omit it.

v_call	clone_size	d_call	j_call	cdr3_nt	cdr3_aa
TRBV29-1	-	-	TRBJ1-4	TGCAGCGTCGAGGGGATCAAAGATGAAAAACTGTTTTTT	CSVEGIKDEKLFF
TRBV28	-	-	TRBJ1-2	TGTGCCAGCTTCCCCCCTCGCAGGCGATATACTAACTATGGCTACACCTTC	CASFPPRRRYTNYGYTF
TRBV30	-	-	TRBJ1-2	TGTGCCGGGACTGCTAACTATGGCTACACCTTC	CAGTANYGYTF
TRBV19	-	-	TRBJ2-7	TGTGCCAGTAGTATCGAAAGGGCTTACGAGCAGTACTTC	CASSIERAYEQYF
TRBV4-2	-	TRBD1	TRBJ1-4	TGTGCCAGCAGCGCCCCGACAGGGAAGAATGAAAAACTGTTTTTT	CASSAPTGKNEKLFF
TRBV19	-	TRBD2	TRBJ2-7	TGTGCCAGTAGTATCGGGGGACTAGCTCCCTACGAGCAGTACTTC	CASSIGGLAPYEQYF
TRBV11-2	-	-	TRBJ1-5	TGTGCCAGCAGCTACGGCGGGACTGCCAATCAGCCCCAGCATTTT	CASSYGGTANQPQHF
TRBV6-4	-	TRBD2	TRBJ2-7	TGTGCCAGCACTCTAACAAAAAGCGGGAGAGCTAGCTCCTACGAGCAGTACTTC	CASTLTKSGRASSYEQYF
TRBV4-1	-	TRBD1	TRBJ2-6	TGCGCCAGCAGCCTACAGGGGGCGAGCTCTGGGGCCAACGTCCTGACTTTC	CASSLQGASSGANVLTF
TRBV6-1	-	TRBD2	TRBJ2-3	TGTGCCAGCAGTGAAGGGACTAGCGGGGGGCTAGGGATGAAGTATTTT	CASSEGTSGGLGMKYF
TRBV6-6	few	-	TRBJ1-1	TGTGCCAGCAGTTCGCGTTCGGAAGCTTTCTTT	CASSSRSEAFF
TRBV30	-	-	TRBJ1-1	TGTGCCTGGAGTAGGGTAGGGGAAGCTTTCTTT	CAWSRVGEAFF
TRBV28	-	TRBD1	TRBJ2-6	TGTGCCAGCAGTTTCAGGGGGACTGGGGCCAACGTCCTGACTTTC	CASSFRGTGANVLTF